What follows is one T cell receptor beta chain and its context. Its antigen is not known. These data are taken from a study of T-cell memory formation after mild COVID-19. Across the whole study: There were largely donor-specific TCR clusters.

The CDR3 is 14 amino acids. Trimming took 4 bases from V and 4 from J; bases not matched to a gene: 2. Germline V lookup: CDR1 DFQATT, CDR2 SNEGSKA (reference sequence). TCRdb analysed the 5' RACE reads with MiXCR anew, one entry per CDR3 protein. The sample lists about 180,000 distinct CDR3 sequences; roughly 17% were seen once. General study results and limits: CD4+ contracting clones were mainly CM and EM; CD8+ ones, EMRA. Clones shrinking between day 15 and 85 showed a balanced CD4/CD8 split, and those that grew later tilted toward CD4+.

The sequenced sample was PBMCs or a T cell subset sorted from them (not recorded which). The rearrangement links TRBV20-1 to TRBJ2-3, with 13 positions matching TRBD2. The sequence was collected from an adult woman who had mild COVID-19 (a few samples of this study predate the infection). Cell type and time point are not known. The DNA for the CDR3 is TGCAGTGCTACCGGGACTAGCGGGGCAGATACGCAGTATTTT. This sequence encodes CSATGTSGADTQYF.